This T cell receptor beta chain was captured in a study of cytomegalovirus exposure and HLA in healthy donors. Study-level findings and limits: In vitro assays verified that three CMV-associated chains recognized CMV antigens specifically. Usually a TCR sequence was rare, but some public TCRs were found in many donors. Diagnosis of cytomegalovirus status made by the classifier reportedly showed high specificity and sensitivity.

Method: immunoSEQ multiplex PCR; TCRdb's copy keeps in-frame clones and lacks some. The sample includes 120,000 to 150,000 clones, around 90% seen only once; the top ten take roughly 4.8%. The V end lost 7 bases, the J end lost 1 base, and 10 bases lay between the germline ends. The V gene's germline CDR1 is KGHSH and CDR2 LQKENI. CDR3 length: 13 amino acids. The donors were part of the validation cohort, which consisted of approximately 110 subjects and was separate from the first cohort of 600 to 850 subjects. This clone was recorded only once. As yet, its antigen is unknown. Sequencing was done on a sample of PBMCs. This TCR was sampled from a man aged 18 to 35 in good health and CMV-seropositive. V is TRBV18 and J is TRBJ1-1; D is undetermined. In DNA, the CDR3 is TGTGCCAGCTTAAGTACTGGGAACACTGAAGCTTTCTTT. Protein: CASLSTGNTEAFF. The variable domain in full, with the rest retrieved from reference TRBV18 and TRBJ1-1, is NAGVMQNPRHLVRRRGQEARLRCSPMKGHSHVYWYRQLPEEGLKFMVYLQKENIIDESGMPKERFSAEFPKEGPSILRIQQVVRGDSAAYFCASLSTGNTEAFFGQGTRLTVV.